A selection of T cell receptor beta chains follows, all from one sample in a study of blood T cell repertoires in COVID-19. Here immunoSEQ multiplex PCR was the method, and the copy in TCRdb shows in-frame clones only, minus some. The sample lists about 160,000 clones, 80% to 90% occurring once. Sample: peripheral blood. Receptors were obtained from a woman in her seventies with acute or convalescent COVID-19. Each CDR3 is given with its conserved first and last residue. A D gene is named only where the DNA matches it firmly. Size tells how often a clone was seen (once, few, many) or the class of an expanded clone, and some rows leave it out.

CDR3 protein: CSVEDPGLDTQYF; CDR3 DNA: TGCAGCGTTGAAGACCCGGGTCTGGATACGCAGTATTTT; D gene: NA; CDR3 length: 13; J gene: TRBJ2-3; clone size: once; V gene: TRBV29-1
CDR3 protein: CASSYTGNGNQPQHF; CDR3 DNA: TGTGCCAGCAGTTATACAGGGAATGGCAATCAGCCCCAGCATTTT; D gene: NA; CDR3 length: 15; J gene: TRBJ1-5; clone size: few; V gene: TRBV27
CDR3 protein: CASSLSGTGSRSLSQPQHF; CDR3 DNA: TGTGCCAGCAGTTTAAGCGGGACAGGGTCTAGGTCCCTTTCTCAGCCCCAGCATTTT; D gene: TRBD1; CDR3 length: 19; J gene: TRBJ1-5; clone size: NA; V gene: TRBV27
CDR3 protein: CATSLAGTYNEQFF; CDR3 DNA: TGTGCCACCAGCCTAGCGGGCACATACAATGAGCAGTTCTTC; D gene: TRBD2; CDR3 length: 14; J gene: TRBJ2-1; clone size: NA; V gene: TRBV15
CDR3 protein: CASSQGDRGPYNEQFF; CDR3 DNA: TGTGCCAGCAGCCAAGGAGACAGGGGCCCCTACAATGAGCAGTTCTTC; D gene: TRBD1; CDR3 length: 16; J gene: TRBJ2-1; clone size: NA; V gene: TRBV14
CDR3 protein: CAWSYGRTSGVSDEQFF; CDR3 DNA: TGTGCCTGGAGCTACGGGAGGACTAGCGGCGTTTCCGATGAGCAGTTCTTC; D gene: TRBD2; CDR3 length: 17; J gene: TRBJ2-1; clone size: NA; V gene: TRBV30
CDR3 protein: CASSPGQGATGNTIYF; CDR3 DNA: TGTGCCAGCTCACCCGGACAGGGGGCAACTGGAAACACCATATATTTT; D gene: TRBD1; CDR3 length: 16; J gene: TRBJ1-3; clone size: NA; V gene: TRBV18
CDR3 protein: CASSLGGRQFF; CDR3 DNA: TGTGCCAGCAGCTTAGGCGGGAGGCAGTTCTTC; D gene: TRBD2; CDR3 length: 11; J gene: TRBJ2-1; clone size: NA; V gene: TRBV7-9
CDR3 protein: CASRGPPAGNF; CDR3 DNA: TGTGCCAGCAGGGGCCCCCCAGCGGGTAACTTC; D gene: NA; CDR3 length: 11; J gene: TRBJ2-7; clone size: once; V gene: TRBV6-4
CDR3 protein: CASSSGYYGYTF; CDR3 DNA: TGTGCCAGCAGTTCAGGCTACTATGGCTACACCTTC; D gene: NA; CDR3 length: 12; J gene: TRBJ1-2; clone size: once; V gene: TRBV2
CDR3 protein: CASSSGQGLLGNTIYF; CDR3 DNA: TGTGCCAGCAGTTCTGGACAGGGGCTCCTTGGAAACACCATATATTTT; D gene: TRBD1; CDR3 length: 16; J gene: TRBJ1-3; clone size: NA; V gene: TRBV6-5